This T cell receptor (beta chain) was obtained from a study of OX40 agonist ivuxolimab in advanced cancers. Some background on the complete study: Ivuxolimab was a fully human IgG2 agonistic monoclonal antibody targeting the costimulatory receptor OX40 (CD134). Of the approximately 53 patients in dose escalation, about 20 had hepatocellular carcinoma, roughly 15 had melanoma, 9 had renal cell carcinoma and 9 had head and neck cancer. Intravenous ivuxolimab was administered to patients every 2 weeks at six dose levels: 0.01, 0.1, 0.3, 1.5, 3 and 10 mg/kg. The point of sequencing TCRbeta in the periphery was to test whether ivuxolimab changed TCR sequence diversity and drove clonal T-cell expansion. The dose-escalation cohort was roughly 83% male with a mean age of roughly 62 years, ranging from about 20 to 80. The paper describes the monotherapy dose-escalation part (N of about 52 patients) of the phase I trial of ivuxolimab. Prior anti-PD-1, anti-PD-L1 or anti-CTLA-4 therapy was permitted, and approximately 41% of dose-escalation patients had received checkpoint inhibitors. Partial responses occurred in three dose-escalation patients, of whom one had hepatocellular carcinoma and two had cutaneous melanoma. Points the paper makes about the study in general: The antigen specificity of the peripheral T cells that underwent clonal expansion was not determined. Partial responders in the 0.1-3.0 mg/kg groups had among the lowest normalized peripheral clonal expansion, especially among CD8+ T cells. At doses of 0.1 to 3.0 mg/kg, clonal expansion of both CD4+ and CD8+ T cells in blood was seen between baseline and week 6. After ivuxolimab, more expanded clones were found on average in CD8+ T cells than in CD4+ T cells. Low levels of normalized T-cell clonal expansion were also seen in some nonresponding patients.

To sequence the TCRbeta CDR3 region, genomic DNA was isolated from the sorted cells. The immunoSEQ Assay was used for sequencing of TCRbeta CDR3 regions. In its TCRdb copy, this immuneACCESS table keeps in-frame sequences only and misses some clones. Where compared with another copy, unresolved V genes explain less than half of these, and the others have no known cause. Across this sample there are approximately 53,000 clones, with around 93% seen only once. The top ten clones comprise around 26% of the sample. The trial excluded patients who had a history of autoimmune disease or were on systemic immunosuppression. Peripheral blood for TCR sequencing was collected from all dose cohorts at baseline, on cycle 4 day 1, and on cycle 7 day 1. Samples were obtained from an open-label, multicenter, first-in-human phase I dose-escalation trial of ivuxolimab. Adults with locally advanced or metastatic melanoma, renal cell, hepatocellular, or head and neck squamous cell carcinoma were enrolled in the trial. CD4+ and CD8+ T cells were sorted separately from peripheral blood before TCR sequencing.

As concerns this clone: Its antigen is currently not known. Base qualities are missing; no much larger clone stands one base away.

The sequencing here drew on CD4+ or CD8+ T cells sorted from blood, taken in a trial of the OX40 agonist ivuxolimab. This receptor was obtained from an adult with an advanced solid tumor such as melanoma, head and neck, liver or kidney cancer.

The CDR3: CASSLAGVGDYNQPQHF. The DNA sequence follows: TGTGCCAGCAGCTTAGCGGGTGTTGGGGACTACAATCAGCCCCAGCATTTT. The chain was built from TRBV7-8 and TRBJ1-5; tentative D gene TRBD1, with 5 bases matching. Its CDR3 holds 17 amino acids, cysteine through phenylalanine. The DNA shown is the 51-base CDR3, in frame from base 1. The germline V gene supplies CDR1 SGHVS and CDR2 FQNEAQ. V is shortened by 0 bases, J by 3 bases, and the region joining them spans 15 bases.